The 5 T cell receptor beta chains listed next were all sequenced from one sample in a study of T cell responses to AZD1222 COVID-19 vaccine. Sequencing was performed with immunoSEQ multiplex PCR; in TCRdb, only in-frame clones are kept and a portion is missing. Here the sample spans more than 110,000 clones, nearly 95% being singletons. Sequenced here: peripheral blood, sampled on day 0 of AZD1222 vaccination. These receptor sequences come from an adult in good health.

This clone was recorded once. The gene calls are TRBV20-1 and TRBJ1-1; no clear D gene. The CDR3 loop spans 10 amino acids. CDR1 and CDR2 (germline): DFQATT, SNEGSKA (reference sequence). The V end was cut by 7 bases, the J end by 6 bases, with 9 bases between. The CDR3 DNA follows: TGCAGTGTTCACAACCCTGAAGCTTTCTTT. The encoded protein is CSVHNPEAFF.

The CDR3, as DNA: TGCGCCAGCAGTGAAGAGGACAGCTATAATTCACCCCTCCACTTT. Protein sequence: CASSEEDSYNSPLHF. The chain joins TRBV10-2 to TRBJ1-6; TRBD1 might be the D (6 bases). Germline V gene data show CDR1 as WSHSY and CDR2 as SAAADI. The CDR3 sequence is 15 residues long. Trimming removed 3 bases from V and 3 bases from J, with 9 bases in between.

The CDR3 protein is CAWSVGRQGAWDTQYF. As DNA, the CDR3 is TGTGCCTGGAGTGTCGGGAGACAGGGGGCGTGGGATACGCAGTATTTT. This chain connects TRBV30 to TRBJ2-3; 10 bases line up with TRBD1. Germline CDR1 GTSNPN, CDR2 SVGIG (reference sequence). J gave up 6 bases and V 0 bases, and 9 bases lay outside the gene matches. This CDR3 is built from 16 residues.

This rearrangement joins TRBV6-2 or TRBV6-3 to TRBJ2-6, with D unresolved. Germline CDR1 is MNHEY and CDR2 is SVGEGT. The CDR3 is 15 residues long. V was pared by 4 bases and J by 0 bases, with 7 bases between. In DNA, the CDR3 is TGTGCCAGCAGTTCGGTCCTCTCTGGGGCCAACGTCCTGACTTTC. It translates to CASSSVLSGANVLTF.

V gene TRBV7-9 combines with J gene TRBJ1-2, with 9 positions matching TRBD1. The CDR3 length is 14 residues. Unmatched junction bases numbered 3, after V lost 1 base and J lost 6 bases. The germline V gene has CDR1 SEHNR and CDR2 FQNEAQ (reference sequence). CDR3 loop: CASSLGDRVDGYTF. The CDR3 DNA reads as TGTGCCAGCAGCTTAGGGGACAGGGTGGATGGCTACACCTTC.